These T cell receptor beta chains were read from a single sample in a study of Graves' ophthalmopathy and Graves' hyperthyroidism. TCRdb re-analysed the multiplex PCR reads in MiXCR, keeping a single row per CDR3 protein. This sample has about 420,000 distinct CDR3 sequences; 21% occur once, and the top ten carry under 3.5%. Sequencing was done on a sample of peripheral blood. The receptors were sampled from a woman between 18 and 29 years old with stable Graves' hyperthyroidism. CDR3s include the opening cysteine and the closing phenylalanine or tryptophan. A D gene is named only where the DNA matches it firmly. Clone size is stated in some rows and not others, as once, few, many or a class when expanded.

>TRBJ1-5|TRBD1|NA|TRBV28
CASTTGVIYQPQHF
TGTGCCAGCACGACAGGGGTCATCTATCAGCCTCAGCATTTT
>TRBJ2-2|NA|many|TRBV28
CASSLFFPAWPKTGELFF
TGTGCCAGCAGTTTATTTTTCCCAGCTTGGCCGAAGACCGGGGAGCTGTTTTTT
>TRBJ2-7|TRBD1|many|TRBV12-3/TRBV12-4
CASSPGQGAREYF
TGTGCCAGCAGCCCAGGACAGGGGGCTCGCGAGTACTTC
>TRBJ1-5|NA|many|TRBV6-1
CASSQGMGNQPQHF
TGTGCCAGCAGCCAAGGGATGGGCAATCAGCCCCAGCATTTT
>TRBJ1-1|NA|NA|TRBV6-4
CASSDSLPPEAFF
TGTGCCAGCAGTGACTCGTTGCCGCCTGAAGCTTTCTTT
>TRBJ2-7|NA|many|TRBV7-9
CASSSTTFPYEQYF
TGTGCCAGCAGCTCGACCACCTTCCCTTACGAGCAGTACTTC
>TRBJ2-7|NA|many|TRBV28
CASSYGSLYEQYF
TGTGCCAGCAGTTACGGGAGCCTCTACGAGCAGTACTTC
>TRBJ2-7|NA|many|TRBV7-2
CASSLSGLETYEQYF
TGTGCCAGCAGCTTAAGCGGTCTAGAGACCTACGAGCAGTACTTC
>TRBJ2-7|TRBD2|few|TRBV27
CASSSGLAGGLFESGEQYF
TGTGCCAGCAGTTCCGGACTAGCGGGGGGGCTGTTTGAGTCGGGGGAGCAGTACTTC
>TRBJ1-3|NA|many|TRBV28
CASSFGKRLSGNTIYF
TGTGCCAGCAGTTTTGGGAAGCGCCTCTCTGGAAACACCATATATTTT
>TRBJ1-2|NA|many|TRBV12-3/TRBV12-4
CASSLVDGQLYYGYTF
TGTGCCAGCAGTTTAGTAGATGGGCAGCTTTACTATGGCTACACCTTC
>TRBJ2-3|NA|many|TRBV4-2
CASSQDFGDTQYF
TGTGCCAGCAGCCAAGATTTCGGGGATACGCAGTATTTT
>TRBJ2-7|NA|many|TRBV7-2
CASSPAIPGYEQYF
TGTGCCAGCAGCCCCGCTATTCCTGGCTACGAGCAGTACTTC
>TRBJ2-7|NA|many|TRBV2
CATRPKTGVNYEQYF
TGTGCCACCAGACCCAAGACGGGAGTAAACTACGAGCAGTACTTC
>TRBJ2-7|TRBD1|many|TRBV27
CASSRTGGRAYEQYF
TGTGCCAGCAGCCGAACAGGGGGTAGGGCCTACGAGCAGTACTTC
>TRBJ1-6|TRBD1|many|TRBV12-3/TRBV12-4
CASSPNSGTGGSPLHF
TGTGCCAGCAGCCCTAATTCCGGGACAGGGGGATCACCCCTCCACTTT
>TRBJ1-6|TRBD1|many|TRBV18
CASSRDRGDSPLHF
TGTGCCAGCTCCCGGGACAGGGGAGATTCACCCCTCCACTTT
>TRBJ2-7|TRBD2|many|TRBV29-1
CSVSGTSGFYEQYF
TGCAGCGTCTCCGGGACTAGTGGATTCTACGAGCAGTACTTC
>TRBJ2-5|TRBD2|NA|TRBV11-2
CASSKGLAGDFETQYF
TGTGCCAGCAGCAAGGGACTAGCGGGAGATTTTGAGACCCAGTACTTC
>TRBJ2-7|TRBD1|many|TRBV19
CASSASQGADEQYF
TGTGCCAGTAGTGCCTCCCAGGGGGCGGACGAGCAGTACTTC
>TRBJ2-7|NA|NA|TRBV15
CATSGPFTGSSYDQYF
TGTGCCACCAGCGGGCCGTTCACAGGTTCCTCCTACGATCAGTACTTC
>TRBJ2-7|NA|many|TRBV2
CASIQGPDFYEQYF
TGTGCCAGCATTCAGGGGCCAGATTTTTACGAGCAGTACTTC
>TRBJ1-6|TRBD1|NA|TRBV4-1
CASSDLGTESSPLHF
TGTGCCAGCAGCGACCTGGGGACAGAAAGTTCACCCCTCCACTTT
>TRBJ2-6|NA|NA|TRBV9
CASSVRPSGANVLTF
TGTGCCAGCAGCGTGCGGCCCTCTGGGGCCAACGTCCTGACTTTC
>TRBJ1-2|NA|many|TRBV12-3/TRBV12-4
CASTLSDGSIPGYTF
TGTGCCAGCACTCTCTCCGACGGCTCTATCCCTGGCTACACCTTC
>TRBJ1-5|NA|many|TRBV12-3/TRBV12-4
CASSFSIRGNQPQHF
TGTGCCAGCAGTTTTTCTATCAGGGGCAATCAGCCCCAGCATTTT
>TRBJ1-2|NA|few|TRBV29-1
CSVAVNGFYGYTF
TGCAGCGTTGCGGTGAACGGATTCTATGGCTACACCTTC
>TRBJ2-4|NA|many|TRBV29-1
CSVVAQTKNIQYF
TGCAGCGTTGTTGCACAGACCAAAAACATTCAGTACTTC
>TRBJ2-7|NA|NA|TRBV2
CASSALGEQYF
TGTGCCAGCAGTGCTCTGGGAGAGCAGTACTTC
>TRBJ2-7|TRBD2|many|TRBV12-3/TRBV12-4
CASSHRTSGRTYEQYF
TGTGCCAGCAGTCACCGGACTAGCGGAAGAACCTACGAGCAGTACTTC
>TRBJ1-1|TRBD1|many|TRBV29-1
CSVQTGGETEAFF
TGCAGCGTCCAGACAGGGGGCGAAACTGAAGCTTTCTTT
>TRBJ2-7|NA|NA|TRBV12-3/TRBV12-4
CASSLGGMHEQYF
TGTGCCAGCAGTTTAGGGGGTATGCACGAGCAGTACTTC
>TRBJ2-7|NA|few|TRBV11-1
CASSFRIGSYEQYF
TGTGCCAGCAGCTTCAGGATTGGGAGCTACGAGCAGTACTTC
>TRBJ2-3|NA|few|TRBV9
CASSVAGAGTDTQYF
TGTGCCAGCAGCGTAGCGGGAGCTGGCACAGATACGCAGTATTTT
>TRBJ1-5|NA|many|TRBV2
CASSEGQTYQPQHF
TGTGCCAGCAGTGAAGGACAGACCTATCAGCCCCAGCATTTT
>TRBJ2-5|NA|many|TRBV7-2
CASSLRGLFQETQYF
TGTGCCAGCAGCTTGCGCGGACTATTTCAAGAGACCCAGTACTTC
>TRBJ2-7|TRBD2|NA|TRBV18
CASSPLGSGGSYEQYF
TGTGCCAGCTCGCCCCTCGGTAGCGGGGGCTCCTACGAGCAGTACTTC
>TRBJ1-1|NA|many|TRBV12-3/TRBV12-4
CASSNTGNTEAFF
TGTGCCAGCAGCAACACAGGGAACACTGAAGCTTTCTTT
>TRBJ1-2|NA|many|TRBV12-3/TRBV12-4
CASTLRWGYGYTF
TGTGCCAGCACCCTGAGGTGGGGCTATGGCTACACCTTC
>TRBJ2-5|NA|many|TRBV4-2
CASSQDRSETQYF
TGTGCCAGCAGCCAAGATAGATCCGAGACCCAGTACTTC
>TRBJ1-1|NA|many|TRBV29-1
CSMVFGMNTEAFF
TGCAGCATGGTTTTCGGGATGAACACTGAAGCTTTCTTT
>TRBJ1-1|NA|NA|TRBV10-3
CAISQLFLPRLREAFF
TGTGCCATCAGTCAGCTTTTTTTGCCAAGGTTGAGGGAAGCTTTCTTT
>TRBJ2-4|NA|few|TRBV9
CASSGSLGPLQNIQYF
TGTGCCAGCAGCGGGTCCCTGGGACCCCTCCAAAACATTCAGTACTTC
>TRBJ1-2|NA|many|TRBV5-6
CASSPDSLYGYTF
TGTGCCAGCAGTCCGGACAGCCTCTATGGCTACACCTTC
>TRBJ2-7|NA|NA|TRBV7-2
CASSSRPGAYEQYF
TGTGCCAGCAGCTCTCGACCCGGAGCTTACGAGCAGTACTTC
>TRBJ2-7|TRBD2|NA|TRBV20-1
CSARDRTIGRSDQYF
TGCAGTGCTAGAGATAGAACTATCGGGAGGAGTGATCAGTACTTC
>TRBJ2-7|NA|many|TRBV29-1
CSVLHLGLAYEQYF
TGCAGCGTCCTGCATTTGGGACTTGCCTACGAGCAGTACTTC
>TRBJ1-3|NA|many|TRBV4-1
CASSLGTGNTIYF
TGCGCCAGCAGTCTTGGGACGGGAAACACCATATATTTT
>TRBJ1-3|NA|NA|TRBV11-1
CASSLHPGDSGNTICF
TGTGCCAGCAGCTTACATCCGGGGGACTCTGGAAACACCATATGTTTT
>TRBJ1-5|NA|many|TRBV15
CATSSGGTRSSNQPQHF
TGTGCCACCAGCAGCGGAGGGACGAGGTCTAGCAATCAGCCCCAGCATTTT
>TRBJ1-6|NA|many|TRBV5-6
CASSLGTRNSYNSPLHF
TGTGCCAGCAGCCTTGGGACAAGAAACTCCTATAATTCACCCCTCCACTTT
>TRBJ2-7|TRBD1|many|TRBV7-8
CASSFGQGTSYEQYF
TGTGCCAGCAGCTTCGGACAGGGGACATCCTACGAGCAGTACTTC
>TRBJ2-7|TRBD2|many|TRBV7-2
CASSSLAGASPEQYF
TGTGCCAGCAGCTCCTTAGCGGGGGCCTCTCCCGAGCAGTACTTC
>TRBJ2-7|NA|NA|TRBV29-1
CSVEDSSEQYF
TGCAGCGTTGAAGATTCTAGCGAGCAGTACTTC
>TRBJ2-7|NA|many|TRBV7-8
CASGTANYEQYF
TGTGCCAGCGGCACAGCCAACTACGAGCAGTACTTC